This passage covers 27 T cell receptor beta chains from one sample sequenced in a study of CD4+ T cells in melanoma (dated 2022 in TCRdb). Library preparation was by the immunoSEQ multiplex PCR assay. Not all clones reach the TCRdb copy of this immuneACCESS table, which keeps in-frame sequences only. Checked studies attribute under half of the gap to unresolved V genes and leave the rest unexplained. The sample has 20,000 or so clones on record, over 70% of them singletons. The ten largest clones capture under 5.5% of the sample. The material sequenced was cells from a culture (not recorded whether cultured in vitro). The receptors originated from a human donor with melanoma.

This CDR3 reads CASSRGRGLYGYTF. In DNA, the CDR3 is TGTGCCAGCAGCCGCGGACGAGGTCTCTATGGCTACACCTTC. The chain is built from TRBV14 and TRBJ1-2; D remains ambiguous. The germline V gene has CDR1 SGHDN and CDR2 FVKESK. The CDR3 has 14 residues. V gave up 4 bases and J gave up 4 bases, with 13 bases separating them.

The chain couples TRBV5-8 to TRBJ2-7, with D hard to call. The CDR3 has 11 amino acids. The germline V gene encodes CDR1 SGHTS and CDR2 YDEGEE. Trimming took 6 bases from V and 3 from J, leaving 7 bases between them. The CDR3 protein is CASNLIYEQYF. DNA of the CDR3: TGTGCCAGCAACCTAATCTACGAGCAGTACTTC.

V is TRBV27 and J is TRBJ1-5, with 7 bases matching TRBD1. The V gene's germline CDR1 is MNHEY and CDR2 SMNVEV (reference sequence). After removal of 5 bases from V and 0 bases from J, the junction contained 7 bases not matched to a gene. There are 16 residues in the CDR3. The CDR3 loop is CASSPSGGYSNQPQHF. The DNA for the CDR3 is TGTGCCAGCAGTCCGTCAGGGGGATATAGCAATCAGCCCCAGCATTTT.

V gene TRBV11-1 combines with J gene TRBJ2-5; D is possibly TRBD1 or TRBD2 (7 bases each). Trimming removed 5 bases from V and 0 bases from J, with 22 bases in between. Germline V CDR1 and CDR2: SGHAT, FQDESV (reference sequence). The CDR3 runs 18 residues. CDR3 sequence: CASSPGGGRAWYQETQYF. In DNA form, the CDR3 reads TGTGCCAGCAGCCCAGGGGGGGGGCGGGCTTGGTACCAAGAGACCCAGTACTTC.

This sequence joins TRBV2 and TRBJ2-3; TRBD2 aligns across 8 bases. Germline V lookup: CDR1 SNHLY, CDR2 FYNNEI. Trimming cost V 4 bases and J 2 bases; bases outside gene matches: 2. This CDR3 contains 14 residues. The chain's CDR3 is CASSGGGYTDTQYF. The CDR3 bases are TGTGCCAGCAGTGGCGGGGGGTACACAGATACGCAGTATTTT.

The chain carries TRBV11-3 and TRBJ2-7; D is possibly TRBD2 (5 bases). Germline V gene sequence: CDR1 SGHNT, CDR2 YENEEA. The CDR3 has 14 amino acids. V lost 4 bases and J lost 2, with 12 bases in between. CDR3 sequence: CASSSFTRPYEQYF. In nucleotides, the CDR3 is TGTGCCAGCAGCTCGTTCACTAGGCCCTACGAGCAGTACTTC.

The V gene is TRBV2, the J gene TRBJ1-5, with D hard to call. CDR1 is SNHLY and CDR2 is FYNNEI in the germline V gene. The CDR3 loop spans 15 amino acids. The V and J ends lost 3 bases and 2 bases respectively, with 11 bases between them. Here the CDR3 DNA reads TGTGCCAGCAGTGACGGGTCTACGGGCAATCAGCCCCAGCATTTT. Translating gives CASSDGSTGNQPQHF.

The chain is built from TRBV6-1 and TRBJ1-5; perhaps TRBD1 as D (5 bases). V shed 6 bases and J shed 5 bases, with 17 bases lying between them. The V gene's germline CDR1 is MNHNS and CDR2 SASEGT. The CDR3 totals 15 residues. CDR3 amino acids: CASRGDYRSDQPQHF. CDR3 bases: TGTGCCAGCAGGGGGGACTACCGATCCGATCAGCCCCAGCATTTT.

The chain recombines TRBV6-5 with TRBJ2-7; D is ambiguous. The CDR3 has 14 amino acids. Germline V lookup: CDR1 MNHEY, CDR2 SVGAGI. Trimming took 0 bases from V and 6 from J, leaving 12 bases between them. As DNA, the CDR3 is TGTGCCAGCAGTTACTCGATCCTTAAGGCCGAGCAGTACTTC. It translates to CASSYSILKAEQYF.

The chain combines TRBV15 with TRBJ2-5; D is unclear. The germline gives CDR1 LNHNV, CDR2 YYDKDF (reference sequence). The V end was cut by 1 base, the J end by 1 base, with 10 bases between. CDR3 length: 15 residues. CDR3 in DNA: TGTGCCACCAGCAGAGCGATATCCCCCCAAGAGACCCAGTACTTC. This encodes CATSRAISPQETQYF.

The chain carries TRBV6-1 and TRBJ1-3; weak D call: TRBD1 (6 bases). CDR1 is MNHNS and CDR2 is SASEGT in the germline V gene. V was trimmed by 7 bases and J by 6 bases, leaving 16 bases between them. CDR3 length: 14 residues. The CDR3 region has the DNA TGTGCCAGCACCCCCGGGACAAGGACAAACACCATATATTTT. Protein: CASTPGTRTNTIYF.

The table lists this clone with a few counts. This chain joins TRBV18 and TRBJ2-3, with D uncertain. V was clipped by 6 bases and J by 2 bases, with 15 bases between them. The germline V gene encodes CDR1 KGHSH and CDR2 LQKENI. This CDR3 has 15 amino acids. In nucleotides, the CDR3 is TGTGCCAGCTCGCGCCTCGGAACTAACACAGATACGCAGTATTTT. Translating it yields CASSRLGTNTDTQYF.

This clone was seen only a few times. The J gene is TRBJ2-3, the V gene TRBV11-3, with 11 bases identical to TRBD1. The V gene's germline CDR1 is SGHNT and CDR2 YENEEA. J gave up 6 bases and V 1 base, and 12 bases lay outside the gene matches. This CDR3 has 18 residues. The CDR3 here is CASSLVPPGQGGLDTQYF. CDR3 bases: TGTGCCAGCAGCTTAGTTCCTCCGGGACAGGGGGGATTGGATACGCAGTATTTT.

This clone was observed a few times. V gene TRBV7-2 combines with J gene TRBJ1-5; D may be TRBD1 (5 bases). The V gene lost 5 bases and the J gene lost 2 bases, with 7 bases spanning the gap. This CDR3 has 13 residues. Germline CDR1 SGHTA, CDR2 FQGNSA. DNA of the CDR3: TGTGCCAGCAGCCGGGACGGCAATCAGCCCCAGCATTTT. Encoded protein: CASSRDGNQPQHF. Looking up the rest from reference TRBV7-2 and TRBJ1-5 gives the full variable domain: GAGVSQSPSNKVTEKGKDVELRCDPISGHTALYWYRQSLGQGLEFLIYFQGNSAPDKSGLPSDRFSAERTGGSVSTLTIQRTQQEDSAVYLCASSRDGNQPQHFGDGTRLSIL.

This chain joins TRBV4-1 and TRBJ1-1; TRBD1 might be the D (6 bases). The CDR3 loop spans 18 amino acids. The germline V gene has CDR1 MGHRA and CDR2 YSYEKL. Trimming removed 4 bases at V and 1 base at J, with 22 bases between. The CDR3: CASSRLILPGQKNTEAFF. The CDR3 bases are TGCGCCAGCAGCCGTCTTATACTTCCGGGACAAAAGAACACTGAAGCTTTCTTT.

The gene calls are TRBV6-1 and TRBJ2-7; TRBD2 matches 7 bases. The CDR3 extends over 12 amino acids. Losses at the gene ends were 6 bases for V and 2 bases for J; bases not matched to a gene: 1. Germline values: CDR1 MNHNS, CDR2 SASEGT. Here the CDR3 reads CASRTSPYEQYF. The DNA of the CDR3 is TGTGCCAGCAGGACTAGCCCCTACGAGCAGTACTTC.

CDR3: CASSEASDLLSRWETQYF. The DNA of the CDR3 is TGTGCCAGCAGTGAAGCATCCGATCTGTTAAGTCGTTGGGAGACCCAGTACTTC. The chain is built from TRBV6-1 and TRBJ2-5; D not resolved. V dropped 0 bases and J dropped 5 bases, with 22 bases sitting between them. The CDR3 has 18 residues. Germline V lookup: CDR1 MNHNS, CDR2 SASEGT.

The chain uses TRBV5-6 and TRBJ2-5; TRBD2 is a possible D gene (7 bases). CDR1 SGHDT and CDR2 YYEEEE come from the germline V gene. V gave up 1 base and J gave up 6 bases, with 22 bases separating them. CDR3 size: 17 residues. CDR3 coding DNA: TGTGCCAGCAGCTTGTGGGGGCGCTCCGCGGGGGTCCAGACCCAGTACTTC. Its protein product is CASSLWGRSAGVQTQYF.

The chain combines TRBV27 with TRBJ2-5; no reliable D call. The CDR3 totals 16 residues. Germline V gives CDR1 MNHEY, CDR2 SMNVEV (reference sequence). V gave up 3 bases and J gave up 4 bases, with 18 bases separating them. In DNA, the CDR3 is TGTGCCAGCAGTTTCCTGGGTCAAAACGGCAGAGAGACCCAGTACTTC. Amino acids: CASSFLGQNGRETQYF.

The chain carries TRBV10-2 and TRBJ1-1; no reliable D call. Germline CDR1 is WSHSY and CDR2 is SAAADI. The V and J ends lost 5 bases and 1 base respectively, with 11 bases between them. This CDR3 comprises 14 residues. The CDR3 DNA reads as TGCGCCAGCAGTCGTGAGGGCAAGAACACTGAAGCTTTCTTT. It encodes CASSREGKNTEAFF.

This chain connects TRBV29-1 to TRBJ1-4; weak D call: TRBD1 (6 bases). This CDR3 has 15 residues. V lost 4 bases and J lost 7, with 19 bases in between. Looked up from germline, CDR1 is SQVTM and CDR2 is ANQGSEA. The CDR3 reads CSVVLGGVPIEKLFF. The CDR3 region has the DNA TGCAGCGTTGTTCTCGGGGGCGTACCCATTGAAAAACTGTTTTTT. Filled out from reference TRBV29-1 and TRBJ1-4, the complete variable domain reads SAVISQKPSRDICQRGTSLTIQCQVDSQVTMMFWYRQQPGQSLTLIATANQGSEATYESGFVIDKFPISRPNLTFSTLTVSNMSPEDSSIYLCSVVLGGVPIEKLFFGSGTQLSVL.

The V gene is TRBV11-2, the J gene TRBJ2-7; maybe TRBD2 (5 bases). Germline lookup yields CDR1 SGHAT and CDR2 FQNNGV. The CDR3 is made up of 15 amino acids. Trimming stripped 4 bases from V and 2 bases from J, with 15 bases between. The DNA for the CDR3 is TGTGCCAGCAGCTCTCCGGGTCCGGGGACCTACGAGCAGTACTTC. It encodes CASSSPGPGTYEQYF.

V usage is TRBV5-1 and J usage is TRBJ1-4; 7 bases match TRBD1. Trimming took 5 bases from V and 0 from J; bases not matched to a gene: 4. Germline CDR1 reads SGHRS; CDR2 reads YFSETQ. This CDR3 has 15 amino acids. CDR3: CASSTQGATNEKLFF. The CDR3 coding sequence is TGCGCCAGCAGTACGCAGGGGGCAACTAATGAAAAACTGTTTTTT.

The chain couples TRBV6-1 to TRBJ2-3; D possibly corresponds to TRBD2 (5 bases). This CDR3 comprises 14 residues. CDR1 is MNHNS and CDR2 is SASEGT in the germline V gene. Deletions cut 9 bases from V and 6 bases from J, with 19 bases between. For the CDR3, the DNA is TGTGCCAGTACCGGGCGGCTAGCAAGCGATACGCAGTATTTT. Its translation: CASTGRLASDTQYF.

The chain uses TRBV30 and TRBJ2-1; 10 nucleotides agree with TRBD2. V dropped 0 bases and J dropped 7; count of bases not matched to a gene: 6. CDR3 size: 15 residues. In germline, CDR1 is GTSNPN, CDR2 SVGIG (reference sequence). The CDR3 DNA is TGTGCCTGGAGTGTATTGAGCGGGGGGGCGAATGAGCAGTTCTTC. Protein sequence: CAWSVLSGGANEQFF.

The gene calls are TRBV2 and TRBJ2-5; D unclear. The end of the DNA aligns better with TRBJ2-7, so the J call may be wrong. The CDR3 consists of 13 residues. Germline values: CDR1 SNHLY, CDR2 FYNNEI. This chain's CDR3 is CASSVPLSYEQYF. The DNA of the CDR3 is TGTGCCAGCAGTGTTCCTCTTTCCTACGAGCAGTACTTC.

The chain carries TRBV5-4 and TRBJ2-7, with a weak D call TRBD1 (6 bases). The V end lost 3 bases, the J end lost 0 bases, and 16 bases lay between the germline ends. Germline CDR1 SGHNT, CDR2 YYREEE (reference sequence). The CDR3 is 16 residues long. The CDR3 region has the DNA TGTGCCAGCAGCTCCTTCAGACAGGATAGCTCCTACGAGCAGTACTTC. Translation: CASSSFRQDSSYEQYF.